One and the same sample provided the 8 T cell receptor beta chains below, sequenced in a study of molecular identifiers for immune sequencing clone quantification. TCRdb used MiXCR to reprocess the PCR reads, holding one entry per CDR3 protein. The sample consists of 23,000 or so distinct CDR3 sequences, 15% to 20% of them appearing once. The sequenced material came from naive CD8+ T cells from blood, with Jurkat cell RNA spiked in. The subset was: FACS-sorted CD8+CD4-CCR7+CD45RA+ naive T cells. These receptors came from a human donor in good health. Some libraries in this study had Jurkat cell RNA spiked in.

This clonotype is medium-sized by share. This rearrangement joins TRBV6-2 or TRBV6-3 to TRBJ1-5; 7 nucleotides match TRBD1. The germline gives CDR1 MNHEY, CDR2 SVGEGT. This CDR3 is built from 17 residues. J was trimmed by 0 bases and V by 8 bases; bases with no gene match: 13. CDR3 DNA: TGTGCCAGCGCGTTGGCCCGACAGGGAGATAGCAATCAGCCCCAGCATTTT. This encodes CASALARQGDSNQPQHF.

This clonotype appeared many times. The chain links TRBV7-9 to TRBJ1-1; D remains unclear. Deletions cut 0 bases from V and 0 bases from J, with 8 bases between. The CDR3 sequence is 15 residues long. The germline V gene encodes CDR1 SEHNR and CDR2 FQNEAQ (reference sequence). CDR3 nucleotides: TGTGCCAGCAGCTTAGCAGGGTTTATGAACACTGAAGCTTTCTTT. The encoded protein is CASSLAGFMNTEAFF.

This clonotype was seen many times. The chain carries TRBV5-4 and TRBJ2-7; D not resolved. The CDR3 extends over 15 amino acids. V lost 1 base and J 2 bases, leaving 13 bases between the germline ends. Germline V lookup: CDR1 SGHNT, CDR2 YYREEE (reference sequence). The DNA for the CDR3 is TGTGCCAGCAGCTTGAGTAAGGGCCTGCCCTACGAGCAGTACTTC. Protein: CASSLSKGLPYEQYF. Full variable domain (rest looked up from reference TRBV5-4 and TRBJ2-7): ETGVTQSPTHLIKTRGQQVTLRCSSQSGHNTVSWYQQALGQGPQFIFQYYREEENGRGNFPPRFSGLQFPNYSSELNVNALELDDSALYLCASSLSKGLPYEQYFGPGTRLTVT.

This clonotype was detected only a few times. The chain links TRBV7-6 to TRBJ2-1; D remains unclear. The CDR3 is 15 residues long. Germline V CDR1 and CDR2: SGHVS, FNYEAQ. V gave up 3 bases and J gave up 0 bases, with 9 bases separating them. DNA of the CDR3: TGTGCCAGCAGCTTCGACTTCAGCTCCTACAATGAGCAGTTCTTC. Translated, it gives CASSFDFSSYNEQFF.

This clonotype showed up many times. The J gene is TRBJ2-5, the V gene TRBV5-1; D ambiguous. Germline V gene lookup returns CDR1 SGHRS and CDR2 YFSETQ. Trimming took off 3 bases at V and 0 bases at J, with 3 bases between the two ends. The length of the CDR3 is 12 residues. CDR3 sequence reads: CASSWDQETQYF. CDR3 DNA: TGCGCCAGCAGCTGGGACCAAGAGACCCAGTACTTC. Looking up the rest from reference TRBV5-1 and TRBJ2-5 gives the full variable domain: KAGVTQTPRYLIKTRGQQVTLSCSPISGHRSVSWYQQTPGQGLQFLFEYFSETQRNKGNFPGRFSGRQFSNSRSEMNVSTLELGDSALYLCASSWDQETQYFGPGTRLLVL.

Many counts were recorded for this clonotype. The CDR3 DNA is TGTGCCAGCAGCGTCTACCTGAACACTGAAGCTTTCTTT. Its protein is CASSVYLNTEAFF. The chain uses TRBV9 and TRBJ1-1; D remains ambiguous. This CDR3 region has 13 residues. The V end lost 2 bases, the J end lost 0 bases, and 5 bases lay between the germline ends. The germline gives CDR1 SGDLS, CDR2 YYNGEE.

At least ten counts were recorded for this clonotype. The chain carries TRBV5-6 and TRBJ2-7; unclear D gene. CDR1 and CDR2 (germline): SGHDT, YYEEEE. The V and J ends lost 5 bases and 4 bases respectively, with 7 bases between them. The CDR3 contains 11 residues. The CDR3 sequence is CASRRSYEQYF. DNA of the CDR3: TGTGCCAGCAGACGAAGTTACGAGCAGTACTTC.

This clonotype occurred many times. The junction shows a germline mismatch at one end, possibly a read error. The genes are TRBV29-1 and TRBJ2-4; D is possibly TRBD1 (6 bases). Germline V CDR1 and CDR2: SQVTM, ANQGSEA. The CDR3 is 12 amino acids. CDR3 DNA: TGCAGCGTTGAAGATCAACAGGGCCTTCCACACTTC. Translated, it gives CSVEDQQGLPHF.